Each of the 18 T cell receptor beta chains below was sequenced from the same sample in a study of shared clonotypes between healthy human individuals. The method was immunoSEQ multiplex PCR; TCRdb's version includes in-frame clones alone and lacks a portion of them. This sample has around 550,000 clones; approximately 95% occur once, and the top ten carry approximately 0.06%. Material: naive CD4+ T cells sorted from blood. Subset here: CD45RA+ positively selected. The receptor set was obtained from a woman aged 30 to 39 in good health.

The V gene is TRBV13, the J gene TRBJ2-7; 9 bases match TRBD1. V lost 6 bases to trimming and J lost 3 bases; unmatched junction nucleotides: 15. This CDR3 is built from 17 residues. Per the germline V gene, CDR1 is PRHDT and CDR2 is FYEKMQ (reference sequence). The CDR3 loop is CASRRAGTGTGFYEQYF. The CDR3 region has the DNA TGTGCCAGCAGGCGCGCTGGGACCGGGACAGGGTTCTACGAGCAGTACTTC. The full variable domain, its missing parts supplied by reference TRBV13 and TRBJ2-7, is AAGVIQSPRHLIKEKRETATLKCYPIPRHDTVYWYQQGPGQDPQFLISFYEKMQSDKGSIPDRFSAQQFSDYHSELNMSSLELGDSALYFCASRRAGTGTGFYEQYFGPGTRLTVT.

V and J are TRBV28 and TRBJ1-2, with D unclear. Trimming removed 3 bases from V and 4 bases from J, with 6 bases in between. This CDR3 is built from 12 residues. Germline V gene sequence: CDR1 MDHEN, CDR2 SYDVKM. The CDR3 sequence is CASSFEGYGYTF. The CDR3 bases are TGTGCCAGCAGTTTTGAAGGCTATGGCTACACCTTC.

This chain links TRBV19 with TRBJ2-7, with D tentatively TRBD2 (6 bases). Germline lookup yields CDR1 LNHDA and CDR2 SQIVND (reference sequence). Deletions cut 9 bases from V and 3 bases from J, with 15 bases between. There are 13 residues in the CDR3. The CDR3 loop reads CARSRDWDYEQYF. Written as DNA, the CDR3 is TGTGCCAGATCCCGGGACTGGGACTACGAGCAGTACTTC.

Here the CDR3 reads CARPSGSVHEQYF. The CDR3 DNA sequence: TGTGCCAGACCTAGCGGGAGTGTCCACGAGCAGTACTTC. The chain is built from TRBV14 and TRBJ2-7; 10 nucleotides line up with TRBD2. Germline CDR1 is SGHDN and CDR2 is FVKESK. V shed 9 bases and J 5 bases; nucleotides not matched to a gene: 7. This CDR3 is built from 13 residues.

The chain combines TRBV25-1 with TRBJ2-7; maybe TRBD1 (6 bases). Per the germline V gene, CDR1 is MGHDK and CDR2 is SYGVNS. V was shortened by 3 bases and J by 2 bases, with 11 bases between the two germline ends. The CDR3 runs 14 residues. CDR3 amino acids: CASSDDRPPYEQYF. DNA for the CDR3: TGTGCCAGCAGTGACGACAGGCCCCCCTACGAGCAGTACTTC.

The chain couples TRBV5-1 to TRBJ1-2; D is perhaps TRBD1 (6 bases). Germline V lookup: CDR1 SGHRS, CDR2 YFSETQ. V lost 5 bases and J 4 bases, leaving 15 bases between the germline ends. The CDR3 length is 14 residues. CDR3 nucleotide sequence: TGCGCCAGCAGAGGCGAAAACAGGGTCTATGGCTACACCTTC. This sequence encodes CASRGENRVYGYTF.

The chain uses TRBV7-2 and TRBJ1-5, with D hard to call. The CDR3 is 13 amino acids. The germline V and J ends were trimmed by 5 bases and 6 bases, with 11 bases remaining between them. Germline CDR1 SGHTA, CDR2 FQGNSA. CDR3 DNA: TGTGCCAGCAGCCTTCAGCGGGGTCAGCCCCAGCATTTT. Amino acid sequence: CASSLQRGQPQHF.

The chain combines TRBV11-1 with TRBJ2-7; TRBD1 or TRBD2 may be the D gene (5 bases each). The CDR3 length is 17 residues. The V end was cut by 3 bases, the J end by 3 bases, with 21 bases between. Per the germline V gene, CDR1 is SGHAT and CDR2 is FQDESV (reference sequence). The CDR3 region is CASSFGLTGPAGYEQYF. CDR3 nucleotides: TGTGCCAGCAGCTTTGGCTTAACGGGGCCTGCGGGCTACGAGCAGTACTTC.

This clone appeared once. The rearrangement links TRBV13 to TRBJ2-3; D might be TRBD2 (6 bases). V was cut by 3 bases and J by 3 bases, with 19 bases left in between. Germline assignment: CDR1 PRHDT and CDR2 FYEKMQ (reference sequence). The CDR3 has 17 residues. CDR3 nucleotide sequence: TGTGCCAGCAGCTTGATCGGCACGGGGGTTGGTACAGATACGCAGTATTTT. Translating gives CASSLIGTGVGTDTQYF.

The rearrangement joins TRBV6-5 to TRBJ2-7, with D possibly TRBD2 on 6 matching bases. Trimming removed 6 bases from V and 1 base from J, with 16 bases in between. The germline V gene has CDR1 MNHEY and CDR2 SVGAGI. The CDR3 loop spans 15 amino acids. CDR3 region: CASSSGGSTSYEQYF. The CDR3 DNA sequence: TGTGCCAGCAGCTCAGGAGGGTCCACTTCCTACGAGCAGTACTTC.

In this sample, this clone turned up once. This rearrangement joins TRBV10-3 to TRBJ2-7, with 10 bases fitting TRBD1. Germline CDR1 is ENHRY and CDR2 is SYGVKD. The CDR3 covers 13 residues. V gave up 9 bases and J gave up 5 bases; unmatched junction bases: 7. The CDR3 nucleotides are TGTGCCATTCGACAGGGGGCTCAGAACGAGCAGTACTTC. Its protein product is CAIRQGAQNEQYF.

This clone was observed a single time. This rearrangement joins TRBV2 to TRBJ1-4; D is ambiguous. Germline-derived CDR1 and CDR2 are SNHLY and FYNNEI. V was pared by 6 bases and J by 4 bases, with 18 bases between. CDR3 size: 16 residues. The CDR3 DNA reads as TGTGCCAGCAGCGGGCTGAGGAGGCAGCGTAATGAAAAACTGTTTTTT. Translated, it gives CASSGLRRQRNEKLFF.

This clone was picked up one time. The chain combines TRBV10-2 with TRBJ2-3, with 7 nucleotides matching TRBD1. Germline-derived CDR1 and CDR2 are WSHSY and SAAADI. The CDR3 sequence is 17 residues long. Germline trimming cut 6 bases from V and 4 bases from J; bases unmatched to any gene: 16. CDR3 DNA sequence: TGCGCCAGCAGCTGGACAGGCGGGCTCGGTCTGTCAGATACGCAGTATTTT. Amino acids: CASSWTGGLGLSDTQYF.

This chain uses TRBV6-1 with TRBJ2-3, with D possibly being TRBD2 (5 bases). Germline values: CDR1 MNHNS, CDR2 SASEGT. Trimming removed 0 bases at V and 7 bases at J, with 14 bases between. CDR3 length: 15 amino acids. CDR3 sequence: CASSEALLGVHTQYF. The DNA of the CDR3 is TGTGCCAGCAGTGAAGCGCTTCTCGGGGTCCATACGCAGTATTTT.

CDR3 sequence: CASSLGATGTGELFF. The CDR3 nucleotides read TGCGCCAGCAGCCTCGGGGCAACGGGGACCGGGGAGCTGTTTTTT. The J gene is TRBJ2-2, the V gene TRBV4-1; D may match TRBD1 or TRBD2 (5 bases each). The CDR3 has 15 amino acids. Germline V lookup: CDR1 MGHRA, CDR2 YSYEKL. V was cut by 4 bases and J by 5 bases, with 14 bases left in between.

The chain recombines TRBV6-6 with TRBJ2-3, with TRBD2 matching over 8 bases. The CDR3 covers 14 residues. Trimming removed 6 bases from V and 4 bases from J; junction bases left unmatched: 6. Germline CDR1 MNHNY, CDR2 SVGAGI (reference sequence). This CDR3 reads CASRGTRGADTQYF. CDR3 sequence (DNA): TGTGCCAGCAGAGGGACTAGGGGGGCAGATACGCAGTATTTT.

This rearrangement joins TRBV27 to TRBJ1-1; D uncertain. Trimming removed 0 bases at V and 5 bases at J, with 10 bases between. From germline, CDR1 is MNHEY and CDR2 SMNVEV (reference sequence). The CDR3 covers 14 residues. The CDR3: CASSLSGWGTEAFF. As DNA, the CDR3 is TGTGCCAGCAGTTTATCGGGCTGGGGAACTGAAGCTTTCTTT.

V is TRBV19 and J is TRBJ1-1, with no clear D. This CDR3 spans 15 amino acids. V was shortened by 5 bases and J by 0 bases, with 13 bases between the two germline ends. Germline CDR1 and CDR2: LNHDA and SQIVND (reference sequence). Here the CDR3 DNA reads TGTGCCAGTAGTTTCCCCAAAGGGATGAACACTGAAGCTTTCTTT. Protein product: CASSFPKGMNTEAFF.